Listed below are T cell receptor beta chains from one sample, sequenced in a study of blood T cell repertoires in COVID-19. Assay used: immunoSEQ multiplex PCR; TCRdb lists only in-frame clones, some missing. Here the sample spans some 300,000 clones, more than 70% being singletons. Sequencing input: PBMCs or T cells enriched from blood (not recorded which). The receptors derive from a woman aged 60-75 years in a cohort exposed to, infected with or recovered from COVID-19 (not recorded which). CDR3s include the opening cysteine and the closing phenylalanine or tryptophan. D genes are given only for firm matches. Only some rows state a clone size, as once, few, many or a class for expanded clones.

j_call v_call d_call clone_size cdr3_nt cdr3_aa
TRBJ2-7 TRBV9 TRBD1 . TGTGCCAGCAGCCCCGACGGGACAGGGGAGCAAGAGCAGTACTTC CASSPDGTGEQEQYF
TRBJ2-7 TRBV5-1 TRBD1 . TGCGCCAGCAGCTTGGCCGTGACAGGGGGCTACGAGCAGTACTTC CASSLAVTGGYEQYF
TRBJ2-1 TRBV15 . . TGTGCCACCAGCTCCCGGGGTCGACATGAGCAGTTCTTC CATSSRGRHEQFF
TRBJ1-2 TRBV30 TRBD1 . TGTGCCTGGAGTGCGGGACAGGCCCGGGGCTATGGCTACACCTTC CAWSAGQARGYGYTF
TRBJ2-2 TRBV7-9 . . TGTGCCAGCAGCTTAGCGGGGACTCCCACCGGGGAGCTGTTTTTT CASSLAGTPTGELFF
TRBJ2-2 TRBV7-6 TRBD1 . TGTGCCAGCAGCGAGGACAGGGGGCATGACGGGGAGCTGTTTTTT CASSEDRGHDGELFF
TRBJ2-5 TRBV19 . . TGTGCCAGTACCCTACGAGGAGGAGAGACCCAGTACTTC CASTLRGGETQYF
TRBJ2-3 TRBV9 . . TGTGCCAGCAGCCCTGGGGCTCCAGGGGATACGCAGTATTTT CASSPGAPGDTQYF
TRBJ1-4 TRBV11-2 . . TGTGCCAGCGAACGACAGGCGGGTGAAAAACTGTTTTTT CASERQAGEKLFF
TRBJ1-1 TRBV28 TRBD1 . TGTGCCAGCAGTCCGGCGACAGGGGTGACCACTGAAGCTTTCTTT CASSPATGVTTEAFF
TRBJ2-5 TRBV19 . . TGTGCCAGTACTAGCACCCAGGGAGCGGGTGGGTCAGAGACCCAGTACTTC CASTSTQGAGGSETQYF
TRBJ1-4 TRBV3-1/TRBV3-2 . . TGTGCCAGCAGCAGATCCGGGAATGAAAAACTGTTTTTT CASSRSGNEKLFF
TRBJ1-2 TRBV24-1 TRBD1 few TGTGCCACCAGTGACTCCAGGGGGCAGAACTATGGCTACACCTTC CATSDSRGQNYGYTF
TRBJ2-1 TRBV10-2 TRBD2 once TGCGCCAGCAGTGAGCTCCGACTAGCGGGAGGGCATTCCTACAATGAGCAGTTCTTC CASSELRLAGGHSYNEQFF
TRBJ2-3 TRBV7-2 TRBD1 . TGTGCCAGCAGTCTCTCCGGGACAGGGGTCGATACGCAGTATTTT CASSLSGTGVDTQYF
TRBJ1-1 TRBV28 TRBD1 . TGTGCCAGCAGTGGGACAGGGGGCGGGAACACTGAAGCTTTCTTT CASSGTGGGNTEAFF
TRBJ2-1 TRBV4-3 TRBD2 . TGCGCCAGCAGCCAAGATCCCCCGGGGACTAGCGGGAGACGGTTCTTC CASSQDPPGTSGRRFF
TRBJ2-1 TRBV28 . . TGTGCCAGCAGTTTAGCCAGCGACAATGAGCAGTTCTTC CASSLASDNEQFF
TRBJ2-1 TRBV29-1 TRBD2 few TGCAGCGCCGTGGGGGGGACCCTATACAATGAGCAGTTCTTC CSAVGGTLYNEQFF
TRBJ1-2 TRBV4-2 TRBD1 . TGTGCCAGCAGCCACTTAGACAGGGGGGAGTACTACACCTTC CASSHLDRGEYYTF
TRBJ2-5 TRBV5-1 TRBD2 . TGCGCCAGCAGCTCAGGACTAGCGGGCAAACAAGAGACCCAGTACTTC CASSSGLAGKQETQYF
TRBJ2-2 TRBV29-1 TRBD1 . TGCAGCGTTTACGACAGGGAGAGGAACACCGGGGAGCTGTTTTTT CSVYDRERNTGELFF
TRBJ2-7 TRBV7-2 . . TGTGCCAGCAGCTACTACCACGAGCAGTACTTC CASSYYHEQYF
TRBJ1-6 TRBV7-9 . . TGTGCCAGCAGCTTCAGTCACAATAATTCACCCCTCCACTTT CASSFSHNNSPLHF
TRBJ2-7 TRBV28 . . TGTGCCAGCAGTTTACCCTCTTTAGGGCCATTGGGAGACGAGCAGTACTTC CASSLPSLGPLGDEQYF
TRBJ2-1 TRBV6-6 TRBD1 . TGTGCCAGCACCGACAGGGGGGCAACCTACAATGAGCAGTTCTTC CASTDRGATYNEQFF
TRBJ1-2 TRBV29-1 TRBD1 . TGCAGCGTTCCGGACAGGGGGGACTATGACTACACCTTC CSVPDRGDYDYTF
TRBJ2-5 TRBV29-1 TRBD1 . TGCAGCGTAGTACCCAGGGGGCGTGAGACCCAGTACTTC CSVVPRGRETQYF
TRBJ1-2 TRBV14 . . TGTGCCAGCAGCCAAGATCCAGCAGGGTACTATGGCTACACCTTC CASSQDPAGYYGYTF
TRBJ1-4 TRBV6-2/TRBV6-3 . . TGTGCCAGCAGCCCCAGGTCGGAAAAACTGTTTTTT CASSPRSEKLFF
TRBJ1-5 TRBV10-3 . . TGTGCCATCAGTGAAAGACTGCTAAATAGCAATCAGCCCCAGCATTTT CAISERLLNSNQPQHF
TRBJ2-1 TRBV5-4 . . TGTGCCAGCAGCTTGGCCAGCGGCGCCTACAATGAGCAGTTCTTC CASSLASGAYNEQFF
TRBJ2-1 TRBV7-8 TRBD2 . TGTGCCAGCAGCTTAGTGGGAGCTAGCGGGGGGAGCTACAATGAGCAGTTCTTC CASSLVGASGGSYNEQFF
TRBJ1-6 TRBV3-1/TRBV3-2 . . TGTGCCAGCAGCCAAGATGACGGGGTCCGATCACCCCTCCACTTT CASSQDDGVRSPLHF
TRBJ2-3 TRBV9 . . TGTGCCAGCAGCGTAGACGGACTAAAGGTAGATACGCAGTATTTT CASSVDGLKVDTQYF
TRBJ2-1 TRBV5-4 . . TGTGCCAGCAGCCCGACAGGTCCCGGCAATGAGCAGTTCTTC CASSPTGPGNEQFF
TRBJ2-2 TRBV4-2 . . TGTGCCAGCCGGTGGAGCGGAACTACCGGGGAGCTGTTTTTT CASRWSGTTGELFF